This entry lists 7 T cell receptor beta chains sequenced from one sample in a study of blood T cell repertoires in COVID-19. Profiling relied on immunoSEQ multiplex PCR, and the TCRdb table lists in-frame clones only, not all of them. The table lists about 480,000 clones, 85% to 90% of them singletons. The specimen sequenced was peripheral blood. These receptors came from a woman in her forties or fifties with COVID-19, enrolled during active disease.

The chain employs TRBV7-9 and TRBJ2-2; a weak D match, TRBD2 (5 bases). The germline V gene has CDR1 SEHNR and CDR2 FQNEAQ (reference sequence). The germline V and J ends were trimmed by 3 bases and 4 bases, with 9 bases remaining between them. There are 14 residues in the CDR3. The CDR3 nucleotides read TGTGCCAGCAGCTTGAGGGCCGGCACCGGGGAGCTGTTTTTT. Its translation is CASSLRAGTGELFF.

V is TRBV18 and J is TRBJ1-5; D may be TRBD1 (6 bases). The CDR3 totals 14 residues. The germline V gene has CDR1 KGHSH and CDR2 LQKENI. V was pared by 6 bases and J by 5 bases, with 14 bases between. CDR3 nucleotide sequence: TGTGCCAGCTCCGTGGATGGGGGCGATCAGCCCCAGCATTTT. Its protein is CASSVDGGDQPQHF.

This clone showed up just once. The CDR3: CASSAGQGYDGYTF. In DNA, the CDR3 is TGTGCCAGCAGCGCCGGGCAGGGATATGATGGCTACACCTTC. The chain uses TRBV9 and TRBJ1-2, with D possibly matching TRBD1 (5 bases). Per the germline V gene, CDR1 is SGDLS and CDR2 is YYNGEE. Trimming took off 3 bases at V and 6 bases at J, with 15 bases between the two ends. The CDR3 spans 14 residues. The complete variable domain, with remaining parts taken from reference TRBV9 and TRBJ1-2, reads DSGVTQTPKHLITATGQRVTLRCSPRSGDLSVYWYQQSLDQGLQFLIQYYNGEERAKGNILERFSAQQFPDLHSELNLSSLELGDSALYFCASSAGQGYDGYTFGSGTRLTVV.

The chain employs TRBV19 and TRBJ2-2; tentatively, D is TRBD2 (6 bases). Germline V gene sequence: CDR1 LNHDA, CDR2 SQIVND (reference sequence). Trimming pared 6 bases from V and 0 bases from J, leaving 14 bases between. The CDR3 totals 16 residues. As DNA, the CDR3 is TGTGCCAGTAGCCAAAGGGGAGGTTCGAACACCGGGGAGCTGTTTTTT. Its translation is CASSQRGGSNTGELFF.

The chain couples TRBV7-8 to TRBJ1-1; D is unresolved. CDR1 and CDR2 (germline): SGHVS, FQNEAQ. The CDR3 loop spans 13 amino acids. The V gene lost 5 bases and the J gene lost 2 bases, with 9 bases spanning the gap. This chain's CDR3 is CASSLEENTEAFF. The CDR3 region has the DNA TGTGCCAGCAGCCTTGAGGAAAACACTGAAGCTTTCTTT.

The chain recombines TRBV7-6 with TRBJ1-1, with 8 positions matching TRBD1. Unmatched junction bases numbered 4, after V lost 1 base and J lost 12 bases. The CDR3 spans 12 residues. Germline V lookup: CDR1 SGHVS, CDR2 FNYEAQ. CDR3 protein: CASSLGQGRTFF. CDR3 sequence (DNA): TGTGCCAGCAGCTTAGGACAGGGGAGGACTTTCTTT.

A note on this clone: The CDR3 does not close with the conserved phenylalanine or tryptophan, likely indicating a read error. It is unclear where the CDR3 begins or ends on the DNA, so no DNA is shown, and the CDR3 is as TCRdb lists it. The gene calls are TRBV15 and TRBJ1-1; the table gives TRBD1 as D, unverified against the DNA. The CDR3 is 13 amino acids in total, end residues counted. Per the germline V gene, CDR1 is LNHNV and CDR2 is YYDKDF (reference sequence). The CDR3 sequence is CATSVRDRTSFVL.